This T cell receptor beta chain is drawn from a study of blood T cell repertoires in COVID-19. Profiled with immunoSEQ multiplex PCR; TCRdb holds only in-frame clones, not every one. In the table there are about 210,000 clones, around 84% of which are singletons. Germline CDR1 LGHDT, CDR2 YNNKEL (reference sequence). This CDR3 has 15 residues. V lost 4 bases, J lost 0 bases, and 12 bases lay in between. Sequencing was done on a sample of PBMCs or T cells enriched from blood (not recorded which). This TCR came from a woman aged 25 to 45 who had been exposed to COVID-19. This chain joins TRBV3-1 (or the pseudogene TRBV3-2) and TRBJ1-2; D is unresolved. The CDR3 DNA reads TGTGCCAGCAGCCCAAACAAGGGAGCTAACTATGGCTACACCTTC. As protein: CASSPNKGANYGYTF.